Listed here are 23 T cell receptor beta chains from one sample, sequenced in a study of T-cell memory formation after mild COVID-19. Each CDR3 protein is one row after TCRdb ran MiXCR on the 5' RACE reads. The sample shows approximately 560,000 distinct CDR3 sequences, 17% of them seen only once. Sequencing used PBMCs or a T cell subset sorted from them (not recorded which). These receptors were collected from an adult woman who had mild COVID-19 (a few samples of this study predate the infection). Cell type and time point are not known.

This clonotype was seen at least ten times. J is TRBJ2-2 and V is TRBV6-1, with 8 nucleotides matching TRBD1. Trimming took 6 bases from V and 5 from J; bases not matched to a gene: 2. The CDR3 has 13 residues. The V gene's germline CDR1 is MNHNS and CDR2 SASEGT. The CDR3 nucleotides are TGTGCCAGCAGACAGGGGGAAACCGGGGAGCTGTTTTTT. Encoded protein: CASRQGETGELFF.

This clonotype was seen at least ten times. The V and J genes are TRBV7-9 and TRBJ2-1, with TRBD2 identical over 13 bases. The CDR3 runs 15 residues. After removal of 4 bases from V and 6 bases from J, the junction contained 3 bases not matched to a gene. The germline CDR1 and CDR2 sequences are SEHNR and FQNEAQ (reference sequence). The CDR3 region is CASSSRTSGSNEQFF. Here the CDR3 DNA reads TGTGCCAGCAGCTCTCGGACTAGCGGGAGCAATGAGCAGTTCTTC.

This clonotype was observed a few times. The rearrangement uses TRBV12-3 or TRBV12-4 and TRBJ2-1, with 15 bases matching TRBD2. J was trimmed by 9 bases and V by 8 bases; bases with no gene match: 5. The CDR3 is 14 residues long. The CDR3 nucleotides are TGTGCCAGCGGACTAGCGGGGGGGGTCAGTGAGCAGTTCTTC. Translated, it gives CASGLAGGVSEQFF.

The CDR3 DNA is TGTGCCAGCTCACAAGGACAGGGGGCTGGCACTGAAGCTTTCTTT. As protein: CASSQGQGAGTEAFF. The rearrangement uses TRBV18 and TRBJ1-1; 11 positions agree with TRBD1. J lost 4 bases, V lost 4 bases, and 5 bases had no gene match. The CDR3 runs to 15 residues. The germline gives CDR1 KGHSH, CDR2 LQKENI.

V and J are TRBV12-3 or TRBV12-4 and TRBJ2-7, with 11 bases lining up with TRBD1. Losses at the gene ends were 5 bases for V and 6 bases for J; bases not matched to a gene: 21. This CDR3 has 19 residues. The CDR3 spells CASSKLTGLRDRGDTEQYF. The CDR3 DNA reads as TGTGCCAGCAGTAAGCTAACCGGACTCCGGGACAGGGGGGATACCGAGCAGTACTTC.

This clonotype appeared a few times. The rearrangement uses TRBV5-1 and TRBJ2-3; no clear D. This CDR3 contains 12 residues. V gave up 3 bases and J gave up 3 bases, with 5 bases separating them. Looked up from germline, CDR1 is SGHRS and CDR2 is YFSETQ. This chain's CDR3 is CASSWSTDTQYF. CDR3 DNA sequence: TGCGCCAGCAGCTGGTCAACAGATACGCAGTATTTT.

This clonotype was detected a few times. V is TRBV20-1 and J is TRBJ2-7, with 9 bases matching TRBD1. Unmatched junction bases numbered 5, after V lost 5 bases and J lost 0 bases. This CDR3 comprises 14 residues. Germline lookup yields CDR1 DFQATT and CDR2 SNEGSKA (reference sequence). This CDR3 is CSAARQGVSYEQYF. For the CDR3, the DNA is TGCAGTGCTGCAAGACAGGGGGTCTCCTACGAGCAGTACTTC.

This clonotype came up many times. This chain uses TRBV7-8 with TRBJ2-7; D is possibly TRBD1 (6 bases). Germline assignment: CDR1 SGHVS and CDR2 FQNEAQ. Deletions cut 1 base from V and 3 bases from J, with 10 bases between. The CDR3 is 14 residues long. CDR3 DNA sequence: TGTGCCAGCAGCTTAGAGGGGGTTGGCTACGAGCAGTACTTC. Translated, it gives CASSLEGVGYEQYF.

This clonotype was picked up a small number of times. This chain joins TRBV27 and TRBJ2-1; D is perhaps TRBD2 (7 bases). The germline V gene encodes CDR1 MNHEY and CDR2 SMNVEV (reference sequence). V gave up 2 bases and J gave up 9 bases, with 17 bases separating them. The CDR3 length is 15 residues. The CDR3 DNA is TGTGCCAGCAGTTTACGTGGGGGGGCCTGGGTTGAGCAGTTCTTC. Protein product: CASSLRGGAWVEQFF.

In nucleotides, the CDR3 is TGTGCCAGCAGCGTAGCTCTGAGCGGGGGGGCTCGGGATACGCAGTATTTT. Translation gives CASSVALSGGARDTQYF. This chain links TRBV9 with TRBJ2-3, with 10 bases fitting TRBD2. CDR1 SGDLS and CDR2 YYNGEE come from the germline V gene. V gave up 0 bases and J gave up 6 bases; unmatched junction bases: 10. This CDR3 comprises 17 residues.

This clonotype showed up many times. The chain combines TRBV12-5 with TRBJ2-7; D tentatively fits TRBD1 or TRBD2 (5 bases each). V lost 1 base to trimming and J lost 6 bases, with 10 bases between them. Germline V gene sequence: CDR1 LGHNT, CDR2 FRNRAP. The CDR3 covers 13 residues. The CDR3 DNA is TGTGCTAGTGGTTTGGGAGAGGGGAGCGAGCAGTACTTC. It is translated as CASGLGEGSEQYF.

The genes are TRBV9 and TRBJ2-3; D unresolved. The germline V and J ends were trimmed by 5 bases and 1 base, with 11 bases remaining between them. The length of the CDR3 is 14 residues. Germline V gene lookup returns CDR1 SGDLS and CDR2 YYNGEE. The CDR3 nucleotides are TGTGCCAGCAGTGTGACAAAGGGCACAGATACGCAGTATTTT. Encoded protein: CASSVTKGTDTQYF.

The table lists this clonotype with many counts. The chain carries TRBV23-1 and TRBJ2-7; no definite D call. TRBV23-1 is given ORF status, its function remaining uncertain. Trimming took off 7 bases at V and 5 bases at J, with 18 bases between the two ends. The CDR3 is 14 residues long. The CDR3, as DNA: TGCGCCAGCATCTCCGACGTACTACACGACGAGCAGTACTTC. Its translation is CASISDVLHDEQYF.

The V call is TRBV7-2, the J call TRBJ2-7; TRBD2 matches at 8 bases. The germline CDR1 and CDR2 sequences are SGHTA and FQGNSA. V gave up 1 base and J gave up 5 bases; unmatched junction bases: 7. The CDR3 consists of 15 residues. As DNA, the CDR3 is TGTGCCAGCAGCTTAGTTCCAGCGGGAGTAAACGAGCAGTACTTC. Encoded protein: CASSLVPAGVNEQYF.

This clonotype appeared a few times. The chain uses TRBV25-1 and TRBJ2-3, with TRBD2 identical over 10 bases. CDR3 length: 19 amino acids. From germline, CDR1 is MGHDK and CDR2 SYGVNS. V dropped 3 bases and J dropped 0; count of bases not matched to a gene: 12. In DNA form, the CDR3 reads TGTGCCAGCAGTGATGCTAGCGGGAGTACACCCCTCAGCACAGATACGCAGTATTTT. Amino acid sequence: CASSDASGSTPLSTDTQYF.

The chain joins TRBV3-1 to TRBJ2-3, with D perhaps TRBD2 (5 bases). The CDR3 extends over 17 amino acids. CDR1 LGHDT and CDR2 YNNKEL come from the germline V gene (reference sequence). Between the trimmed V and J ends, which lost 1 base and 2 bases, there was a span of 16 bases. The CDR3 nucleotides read TGTGCCAGCAGCCAAGTCAAAGGGAGCGGATACACAGATACGCAGTATTTT. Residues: CASSQVKGSGYTDTQYF.

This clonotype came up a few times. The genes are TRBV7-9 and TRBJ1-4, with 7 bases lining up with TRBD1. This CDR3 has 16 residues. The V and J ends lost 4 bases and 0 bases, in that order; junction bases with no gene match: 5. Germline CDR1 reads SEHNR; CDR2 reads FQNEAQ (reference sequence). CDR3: CASSYPTGATNEKLFF. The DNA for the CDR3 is TGTGCCAGCAGCTACCCAACAGGGGCAACTAATGAAAAACTGTTTTTT.

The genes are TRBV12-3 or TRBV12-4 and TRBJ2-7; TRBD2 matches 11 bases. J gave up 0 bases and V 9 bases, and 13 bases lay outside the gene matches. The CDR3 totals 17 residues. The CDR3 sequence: CASTSLAGGPSSYEQYF. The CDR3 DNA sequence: TGTGCCAGTACCTCCCTAGCGGGAGGCCCAAGCTCCTACGAGCAGTACTTC.

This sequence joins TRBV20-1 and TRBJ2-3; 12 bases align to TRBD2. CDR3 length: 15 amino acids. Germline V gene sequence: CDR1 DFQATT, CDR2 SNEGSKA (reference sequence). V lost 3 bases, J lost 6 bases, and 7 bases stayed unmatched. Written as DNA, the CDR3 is TGCAGTGCTAGCCTTACTAGCGGGGGGCTCGATACGCAGTATTTT. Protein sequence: CSASLTSGGLDTQYF.

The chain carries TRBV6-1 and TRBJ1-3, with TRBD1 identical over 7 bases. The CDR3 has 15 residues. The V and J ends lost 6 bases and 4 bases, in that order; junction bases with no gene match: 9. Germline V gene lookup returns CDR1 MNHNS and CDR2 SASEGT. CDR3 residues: CASSLKGGSGNTIYF. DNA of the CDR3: TGTGCCAGCAGCCTCAAAGGGGGCTCGGGAAACACCATATATTTT.

In DNA, the CDR3 is TGTGCCAGCAGTTACTCGCTAGCGGGAGTCAACGAGCAGTACTTC. Protein product: CASSYSLAGVNEQYF. V is TRBV6-2 or TRBV6-3 and J is TRBJ2-7, with 10 bases that match TRBD2. The CDR3 has 15 residues. Germline lookup yields CDR1 MNHEY and CDR2 SVGEGT. Trimming removed 0 bases from V and 5 bases from J; junction bases left unmatched: 4.

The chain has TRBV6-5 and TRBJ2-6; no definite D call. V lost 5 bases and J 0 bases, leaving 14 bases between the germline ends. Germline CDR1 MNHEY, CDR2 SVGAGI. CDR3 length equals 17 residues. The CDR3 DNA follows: TGTGCCAGCAGTAAACAGATCTCCTCCTCTGGGGCCAACGTCCTGACTTTC. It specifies CASSKQISSSGANVLTF.

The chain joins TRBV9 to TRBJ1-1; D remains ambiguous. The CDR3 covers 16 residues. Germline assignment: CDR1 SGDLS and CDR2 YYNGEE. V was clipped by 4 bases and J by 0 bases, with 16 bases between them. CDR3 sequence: CASSPQGSPMNTEAFF. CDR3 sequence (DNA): TGTGCCAGCAGCCCCCAAGGGAGTCCCATGAACACTGAAGCTTTCTTT.